One sample yielded the 23 T cell receptor beta chains listed below, sequenced in a study of blood T cells in healthy people across ages. It was with a sample-barcoded 5' primer and a J-beta primer mix that a second PCR of about 6 to 12 cycles was run. TCRdb redid the calling of the 5' RACE reads with MiXCR, one entry per CDR3 protein. The sample holds 700,000 to 850,000 distinct CDR3 sequences, 53% seen once. Sequenced sample: blood. These receptors came from an elderly man in good health.

This clonotype was picked up a small number of times. This chain connects TRBV20-1 to TRBJ2-5; D call uncertain. Per germline, CDR1 DFQATT and CDR2 SNEGSKA (reference sequence). Trimming stripped 3 bases from V and 5 bases from J, with 13 bases between. The CDR3 sequence is 13 residues long. The CDR3 is CSASPGPRETQYF. CDR3 sequence (DNA): TGCAGTGCTAGCCCTGGACCCCGGGAGACCCAGTACTTC.

This chain links TRBV11-2 with TRBJ2-3, with TRBD2 matching 12 bases. CDR3 length equals 16 residues. Germline CDR1 is SGHAT and CDR2 is FQNNGV. After removal of 1 base from V and 14 bases from J, the junction contained 13 bases not matched to a gene. CDR3 protein: CASSLASGRAGKDAYF. Written as DNA, the CDR3 is TGTGCCAGCAGCTTAGCTAGCGGGAGGGCCGGAAAAGACGCGTATTTT.

This clonotype was observed a handful of times. The V call is TRBV9, the J call TRBJ2-3; D perhaps matches TRBD1 (6 bases). CDR1 SGDLS and CDR2 YYNGEE come from the germline V gene. The CDR3 totals 15 residues. Trimming removed 4 bases from V and 0 bases from J, with 12 bases in between. The CDR3 DNA reads TGTGCCAGCAGCAGACCCGGGACAAGCACAGATACGCAGTATTTT. Its translation is CASSRPGTSTDTQYF.

The chain is built from TRBV29-1 and TRBJ1-1; maybe TRBD1 (5 bases). With 4 bases removed from V and 11 bases from J, the gap between germline ends came to 14 bases. Germline V gene lookup returns CDR1 SQVTM and CDR2 ANQGSEA. The CDR3 consists of 11 residues. Here the CDR3 reads CSVGEGTEAFF. The CDR3 DNA sequence: TGCAGCGTTGGAGAAGGGACGGAGGCTTTCTTT.

This clonotype was seen more than once but under ten times. The chain is built from TRBV25-1 and TRBJ1-4; D call uncertain. The V gene lost 3 bases and the J gene lost 8 bases, with 7 bases spanning the gap. Germline CDR1 reads MGHDK; CDR2 reads SYGVNS. This CDR3 spans 12 amino acids. Written as DNA, the CDR3 is TGTGCCAGCAGTGATAGAGGGGAAAAACTGTTTTTT. Encoded protein: CASSDRGEKLFF.

This clonotype was seen more than once but under ten times. The chain employs TRBV2 and TRBJ1-5; 8 positions match TRBD1. Germline V gene lookup returns CDR1 SNHLY and CDR2 FYNNEI. J was trimmed by 2 bases and V by 6 bases; bases with no gene match: 6. The CDR3 covers 15 residues. The CDR3 spells CASSQGAGGNQPQHF. The CDR3 DNA is TGTGCCAGCAGCCAGGGGGCCGGAGGCAATCAGCCCCAGCATTTT.

The V and J genes are TRBV14 and TRBJ1-6; D is possibly TRBD1 (6 bases). CDR1 is SGHDN, CDR2 FVKESK, per germline. V was shortened by 1 base and J by 9 bases, with 16 bases between the two germline ends. The CDR3 sequence is 16 residues long. CDR3 protein: CASSQVTGNPASPLHF. CDR3 bases: TGTGCCAGCAGCCAAGTTACAGGGAATCCGGCTTCACCCCTCCACTTT.

The V call is TRBV3-1, the J call TRBJ2-1, with 8 nucleotides matching TRBD1. This CDR3 has 15 residues. With V trimmed by 7 bases and J by 7 bases, 12 bases remained unmatched. CDR1 LGHDT and CDR2 YNNKEL come from the germline V gene (reference sequence). CDR3 DNA sequence: TGTGCCAGCACTAAGGCCAGGGGGCTAGGAAATGAGCAGTTCTTC. It yields the protein CASTKARGLGNEQFF.

The chain combines TRBV28 with TRBJ2-7; 9 bases align to TRBD1. The CDR3 is 15 amino acids. The V gene end was trimmed by 6 bases and the J gene end by 3 bases; junction bases not matched to a gene: 9. The germline gives CDR1 MDHEN, CDR2 SYDVKM. For the CDR3, the DNA is TGTGCCAGCAGAGGGTCGGGACAGGGTCTCTACGAGCAGTACTTC. Residues: CASRGSGQGLYEQYF.

The rearrangement uses TRBV5-6 and TRBJ2-5, with 13 positions matching TRBD2. The ends lost 5 bases at V and 11 bases at J; junction bases unmatched: 21. Germline V gene data show CDR1 as SGHDT and CDR2 as YYEEEE. The CDR3 loop spans 18 amino acids. This CDR3 reads CASSYGTSGDRVGNEQYF. CDR3 DNA: TGTGCCAGCAGTTATGGGACTAGCGGGGACAGGGTTGGGAATGAGCAGTACTTC.

For this clonotype: One end of the junction fails to match germline, which may point to a read error. The chain has TRBV5-6 and TRBJ2-5; 7 bases fit TRBD1. The CDR3 length is 14 residues. Germline loops: CDR1 SGHDT, CDR2 YYEEEE. The CDR3 loop reads CAGSWDSVKETQYF. CDR3 nucleotides: TGTGCCGGCAGCTGGGACAGCGTTAAAGAGACCCAGTACTTC.

The V call is TRBV15, the J call TRBJ1-5; D call uncertain. Trimming took off 2 bases at V and 6 bases at J, with 8 bases between the two ends. There are 13 residues in the CDR3. Germline values: CDR1 LNHNV, CDR2 YYDKDF (reference sequence). The CDR3, as DNA: TGTGCCACCAGCAGAATGGGTTCTCAGCCCCAGCATTTT. This gives the protein CATSRMGSQPQHF.

This clonotype was seen more than once but under ten times. V usage is TRBV2 and J usage is TRBJ2-7; a weak D match, TRBD1 (5 bases). Germline loops: CDR1 SNHLY, CDR2 FYNNEI. The CDR3 sequence is 14 residues long. The V and J ends lost 1 base and 7 bases respectively, with 14 bases between them. CDR3 loop: CASSEEQVKNEQYF. DNA of the CDR3: TGTGCCAGCAGTGAAGAACAGGTAAAAAATGAGCAGTACTTC.

Turning to this clonotype: Germline is not matched at one junction end, which may reflect a read error. The V gene is TRBV28, the J gene TRBJ1-1; D possibly corresponds to TRBD1 (5 bases). This CDR3 has 18 residues. The germline CDR1 and CDR2 sequences are MDHEN and SYDVKM. For the CDR3, the DNA is TGTGCCAGCAGTCGAACGATCCGGGACCTACACCTGAACACTAAAGCTTTCTTT. Amino acids: CASSRTIRDLHLNTKAFF.

This clonotype was seen more than once but under ten times. The chain employs TRBV24-1 and TRBJ2-7; 11 positions match TRBD2. Gene TRBJ2-5 matches the end of the DNA better, so the J call may be wrong. The CDR3 spans 16 residues. The germline CDR1 and CDR2 sequences are KGHDR and SFDVKD. Here the CDR3 DNA reads TGTGCCACCAGTGAACCCGGACTAGCGGGCGGGAAGACCCAGTACTTC. Residues: CATSEPGLAGGKTQYF.

This sequence joins TRBV7-9 and TRBJ2-4; D tentatively fits TRBD1 or TRBD2 (6 bases each). This CDR3 is 16 amino acids long. Germline V gene lookup returns CDR1 SEHNR and CDR2 FQNEAQ (reference sequence). V lost 1 base and J lost 1, with 11 bases in between. CDR3 sequence reads: CASSLGAGGAKNIQYF. The DNA for the CDR3 is TGTGCCAGCAGCTTAGGAGCCGGGGGCGCCAAAAACATTCAGTACTTC.

This chain joins TRBV6-5 and TRBJ2-4, with 8 bases fitting TRBD2. Trimming took 6 bases from V and 5 from J; bases not matched to a gene: 9. Germline CDR1 MNHEY, CDR2 SVGAGI. The CDR3 sequence is 15 residues long. The CDR3 spells CASRDLSSGQNIQYF. The DNA for the CDR3 is TGTGCCAGCAGGGATCTCTCTAGCGGGCAAAACATTCAGTACTTC.

V usage is TRBV9 and J usage is TRBJ1-5; D possibly corresponds to TRBD1 (5 bases). This CDR3 comprises 16 residues. The V and J ends lost 3 bases and 7 bases respectively, with 20 bases between them. Looked up from germline, CDR1 is SGDLS and CDR2 is YYNGEE. CDR3 in DNA: TGTGCCAGCAGCGAGTACTCTCAGGGTGTGTCGCAGCCCCAGCATTTT. Protein sequence: CASSEYSQGVSQPQHF.

The chain uses TRBV6-2 or TRBV6-3 and TRBJ2-2, with D possibly being TRBD2 (5 bases). The germline V gene has CDR1 MNHEY and CDR2 SVGEGT. The CDR3 sequence is 13 residues long. Trimming shortened V by 6 bases and J by 3 bases, and 8 bases separated the two germline ends. For the CDR3, the DNA is TGTGCCAGCAGAACTAGGTACACCGGGGAGCTGTTTTTT. Encoded protein: CASRTRYTGELFF.

Concerning this clonotype: At one end, the junction sequence differs from germline, possibly due to a read error. The rearrangement uses TRBV6-5 and TRBJ2-1, with unresolved D. CDR1 is MNHEY and CDR2 is SVGAGI in the germline V gene. There are 13 residues in the CDR3. The chain's CDR3 is CASTADQYSEQFF. DNA of the CDR3: TGTGCCAGCACGGCGGACCAGTACAGTGAGCAGTTCTTC.

The chain carries TRBV29-1 and TRBJ2-4; D not resolved. The J call may be faulty, since TRBJ2-5 better matches the DNA end. This CDR3 spans 16 amino acids. Per germline, CDR1 SQVTM and CDR2 ANQGSEA. For the CDR3, the DNA is TGCAGCGTTGAAGGGCAACAACTGCAAACCCAAGAGACCCAGTACTTC. It specifies CSVEGQQLQTQETQYF.

This clonotype was counted a few times. A much larger clone differs from this one at a single base, so this may be a read error. CDR3 protein: CASSNGNEQFF. CDR3 sequence (DNA): TGTGCCAGCAGTAACGGCAATGAGCAGTTCTTC. V and J are TRBV12-3 or TRBV12-4 and TRBJ2-1; D is unclear. This CDR3 spans 11 amino acids. The V end lost 5 bases, the J end lost 6 bases, and 5 bases lay between the germline ends.

The chain joins TRBV28 to TRBJ1-1, with a possible D match to TRBD1 (5 bases). CDR1 MDHEN and CDR2 SYDVKM come from the germline V gene. The CDR3 is 15 residues long. V lost 5 bases, J lost 1 base, and 14 bases lay in between. CDR3 DNA sequence: TGTGCCAGCAGTAGGGTGGGGGTCCGGAACACTGAAGCTTTCTTT. This codes for CASSRVGVRNTEAFF.